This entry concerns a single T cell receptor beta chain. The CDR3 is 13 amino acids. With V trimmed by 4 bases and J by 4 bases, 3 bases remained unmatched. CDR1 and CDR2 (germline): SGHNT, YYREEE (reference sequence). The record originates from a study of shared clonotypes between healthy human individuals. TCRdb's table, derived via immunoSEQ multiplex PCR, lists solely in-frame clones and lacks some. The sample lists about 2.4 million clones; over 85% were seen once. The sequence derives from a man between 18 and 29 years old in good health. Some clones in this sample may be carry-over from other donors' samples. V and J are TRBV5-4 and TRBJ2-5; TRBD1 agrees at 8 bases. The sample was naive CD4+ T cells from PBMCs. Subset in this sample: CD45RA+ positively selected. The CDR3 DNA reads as TGTGCCAGCAGCGGACAGGGAACAGAGACCCAGTACTTC. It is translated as CASSGQGTETQYF.